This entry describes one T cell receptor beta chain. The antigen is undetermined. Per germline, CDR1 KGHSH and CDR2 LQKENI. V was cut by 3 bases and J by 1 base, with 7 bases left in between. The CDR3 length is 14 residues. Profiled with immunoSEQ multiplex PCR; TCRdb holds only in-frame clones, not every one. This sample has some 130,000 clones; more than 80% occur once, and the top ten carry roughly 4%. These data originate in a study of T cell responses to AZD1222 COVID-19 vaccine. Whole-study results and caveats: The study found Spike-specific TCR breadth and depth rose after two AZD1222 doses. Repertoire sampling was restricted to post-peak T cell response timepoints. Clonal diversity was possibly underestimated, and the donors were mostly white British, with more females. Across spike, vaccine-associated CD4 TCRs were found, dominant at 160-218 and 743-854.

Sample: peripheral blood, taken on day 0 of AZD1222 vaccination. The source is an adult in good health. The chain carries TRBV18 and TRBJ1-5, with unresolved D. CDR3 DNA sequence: TGTGCCAGCTCACCTCCGGACAGCAATCAGCCCCAGCATTTT. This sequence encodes CASSPPDSNQPQHF.